The 25 T cell receptor beta chains below were found in one sample sequenced in a study of identical twins. TCRdb fed the 5' RACE reads into MiXCR, producing one record per CDR3 protein. The data hold around 650,000 distinct CDR3 sequences, with less than 9% observed a single time. The same data also went into a second study, on yellow fever vaccine responses in identical twins.

The specimen was PBMCs. These receptors were collected from a woman younger than 30 in good health.

The CDR3 DNA reads TGTGCCAGCAGTGACGATTATAGCAATCAGCCCCAGCATTTT. Translated, it gives CASSDDYSNQPQHF. V gene TRBV2 combines with J gene TRBJ1-5; D call uncertain. The germline CDR1 and CDR2 sequences are SNHLY and FYNNEI. This CDR3 spans 14 amino acids. Trimming removed 3 bases from V and 0 bases from J, with 6 bases in between.

The chain employs TRBV12-3 or TRBV12-4 and TRBJ2-1; no clear D. The length of the CDR3 is 12 residues. V was clipped by 3 bases and J by 7 bases, with 7 bases between them. Here the CDR3 DNA reads TGTGCCAGCAGTTTCACAGCGAATGAGCAGTTCTTC. Protein sequence: CASSFTANEQFF.

This clonotype was counted between two and nine times. The chain employs TRBV9 and TRBJ2-3; no clear D. V gave up 1 base and J gave up 6 bases, with 15 bases separating them. The V gene's germline CDR1 is SGDLS and CDR2 YYNGEE. The CDR3 covers 15 residues. The CDR3 loop is CASSVQDRTWDTQYF. The CDR3 DNA sequence: TGTGCCAGCAGCGTACAAGATCGAACATGGGATACGCAGTATTTT. Supplemented by reference TRBV9 and TRBJ2-3, the full variable domain reads DSGVTQTPKHLITATGQRVTLRCSPRSGDLSVYWYQQSLDQGLQFLIQYYNGEERAKGNILERFSAQQFPDLHSELNLSSLELGDSALYFCASSVQDRTWDTQYFGPGTRLTVL.

This clonotype was detected ten times or more. The chain joins TRBV5-1 to TRBJ2-5; D perhaps matches TRBD1 (8 bases). Trimming pared 3 bases from V and 2 bases from J, leaving 20 bases between. Germline CDR1 and CDR2: SGHRS and YFSETQ. The CDR3 loop spans 17 amino acids. As DNA, the CDR3 is TGCGCCAGCAGCTCGGGGGCTGGACAGGGAGGGCAAGAGACCCAGTACTTC. Its protein is CASSSGAGQGGQETQYF.

This clonotype has ten or more counts. J is TRBJ2-3 and V is TRBV2; 7 bases line up with TRBD2. The CDR3 runs 15 residues. V was clipped by 6 bases and J by 2 bases; unmatched bases: 8. Germline V gene lookup returns CDR1 SNHLY and CDR2 FYNNEI. The DNA for the CDR3 is TGTGCCAGCAGAGAGACTAGCCCTTACACAGATACGCAGTATTTT. It yields the protein CASRETSPYTDTQYF.

Turning to this clonotype: This clone may be a read error of a much larger clone one base away. The chain couples TRBV7-9 to TRBJ2-7; D gene ambiguous. The CDR3 runs 13 residues. Trimming removed 11 bases at V and 8 bases at J, with 22 bases between. Germline CDR1 is SEHNR and CDR2 is FQNEAQ (reference sequence). The CDR3 DNA reads TGTGCCCCTAGTGCGATCAGCCGGTACAAGCAGTACTTC. This encodes CAPSAISRYKQYF.

This clonotype was detected a few times. The chain carries TRBV20-1 and TRBJ2-1; TRBD1 aligns across 7 bases. This CDR3 comprises 16 residues. J lost 0 bases, V lost 3 bases, and 8 bases had no gene match. Per germline, CDR1 DFQATT and CDR2 SNEGSKA (reference sequence). The CDR3 nucleotides are TGCAGTGCTAGGATACCGGGACAGAGCTCCTACAATGAGCAGTTCTTC. It codes for CSARIPGQSSYNEQFF.

In this sample, this clonotype turned up a few times. The chain links TRBV7-8 to TRBJ1-1, with D hard to call. The CDR3 runs 14 residues. Looked up from germline, CDR1 is SGHVS and CDR2 is FQNEAQ. V gave up 0 bases and J gave up 1 base, with 6 bases separating them. The DNA for the CDR3 is TGTGCCAGCAGCTTAGCGCGCGGGAACACTGAAGCTTTCTTT. Its protein product is CASSLARGNTEAFF.

This rearrangement joins TRBV12-3 or TRBV12-4 to TRBJ1-6, with 10 bases that match TRBD1. The length of the CDR3 is 16 residues. With 3 bases clipped from V and 7 bases from J, the junction kept 6 bases outside the gene matches. The CDR3 DNA reads as TGTGCCAGCAGTTTTTCGGGACAGGGGAACAATTCACCCCTCCACTTT. It codes for CASSFSGQGNNSPLHF.

This clonotype has a count of ten or more. This sequence joins TRBV7-8 and TRBJ1-6; D not resolved. The ends were cut back, 1 base at V and 12 bases at J, with 13 bases in the middle. The germline CDR1 and CDR2 sequences are SGHVS and FQNEAQ. CDR3 size: 14 residues. The CDR3 here is CASSLGSGNRPLHF. As DNA, the CDR3 is TGTGCCAGCAGCTTAGGTTCCGGGAATCGACCCCTCCACTTT. Using reference TRBV7-8 and TRBJ1-6 for the parts outside the CDR3, the full variable domain is GAGVSQSPRYKVAKRGQDVALRCDPISGHVSLFWYQQALGQGPEFLTYFQNEAQLDKSGLPSDRFFAERPEGSVSTLKIQRTQQEDSAVYLCASSLGSGNRPLHFGNGTRLTVT.

This clonotype was observed many times. The genes are TRBV4-1 and TRBJ2-2; D gene ambiguous. V shed 2 bases and J shed 5 bases, with 9 bases lying between them. The germline CDR1 and CDR2 sequences are MGHRA and YSYEKL. The CDR3 has 14 residues. This chain's CDR3 is CASSQSLLTGELFF. The DNA of the CDR3 is TGCGCCAGCAGCCAATCCCTGTTGACCGGGGAGCTGTTTTTT.

The chain is built from TRBV4-1 and TRBJ1-3; possible D gene TRBD1, 5 bases. V gave up 1 base and J gave up 0 bases, with 10 bases separating them. Germline V CDR1 and CDR2: MGHRA, YSYEKL. The CDR3 loop spans 16 amino acids. The CDR3 region is CASSQGWGTSGNTIYF. In DNA, the CDR3 is TGCGCCAGCAGCCAAGGATGGGGCACCTCTGGAAACACCATATATTTT.

A few counts support this clonotype. V usage is TRBV29-1 and J usage is TRBJ1-1; D not resolved. V shed 4 bases and J shed 7 bases, with 7 bases lying between them. Germline V gene lookup returns CDR1 SQVTM and CDR2 ANQGSEA. The CDR3 extends over 10 amino acids. Here the CDR3 reads CSVGHGEAFF. In nucleotides, the CDR3 is TGCAGCGTTGGACACGGTGAAGCTTTCTTT.

This clonotype was found many times. The CDR3 protein is CASSSGLAPQETQYF. DNA for the CDR3: TGTGCCAGCTCATCGGGACTAGCTCCTCAAGAGACCCAGTACTTC. The V and J genes are TRBV18 and TRBJ2-5, with TRBD2 identical over 9 bases. Trimming at V came to 5 bases and at J to 2 bases, leaving 6 bases not matched to a gene. Germline loops: CDR1 KGHSH, CDR2 LQKENI. The CDR3 contains 15 residues.

This clonotype was seen once. It may be a read error: a sequence one base away is much more abundant. CDR3 bases: TGCAGCGTTGGGCCTCCGATAGGACGGGGGACCAGCGAGCAGTACTTC. Protein: CSVGPPIGRGTSEQYF. The chain combines TRBV29-1 with TRBJ2-7, with D tentatively TRBD2 (6 bases). This CDR3 spans 16 amino acids. In germline, CDR1 is SQVTM, CDR2 ANQGSEA. With 4 bases removed from V and 6 bases from J, the gap between germline ends came to 25 bases.

This clonotype was observed a few times. The V call is TRBV10-3, the J call TRBJ2-5, with no clear D. The germline V and J ends were trimmed by 10 bases and 4 bases, with 16 bases remaining between them. The CDR3 runs 13 residues. CDR1 is ENHRY, CDR2 SYGVKD, per germline. CDR3: CATAQRPLETQYF. The CDR3 DNA follows: TGTGCCACGGCCCAAAGGCCGTTAGAGACCCAGTACTTC.

This clonotype was counted many times. The chain carries TRBV12-3 or TRBV12-4 and TRBJ1-2; perhaps TRBD1 as D (5 bases). Trimming removed 2 bases at V and 5 bases at J, with 12 bases between. CDR3 length: 14 residues. The CDR3 nucleotides are TGTGCCAGCAGTTTATCCTTGGGGGTTTATGGCTACACCTTC. Translation: CASSLSLGVYGYTF.

This clonotype was counted many times. The J gene is TRBJ2-3, the V gene TRBV28, with D hard to call. CDR3 length: 17 residues. The germline V gene has CDR1 MDHEN and CDR2 SYDVKM. V gave up 4 bases and J gave up 1 base, with 18 bases separating them. The CDR3 DNA reads TGTGCCAGCAGTTCCTCTCTTGGGCACCGTCGCACAGATACGCAGTATTTT. This codes for CASSSSLGHRRTDTQYF.

This clonotype was recorded many times. This chain connects TRBV12-3 or TRBV12-4 to TRBJ2-1, with 15 bases fitting TRBD2. CDR3 length: 23 amino acids. The ends lost 3 bases at V and 2 bases at J; junction bases unmatched: 20. As DNA, the CDR3 is TGTGCCAGCAGTTTGCTAGTGGGAAAAGGACTAGCGGGAGGGCGGGGGCCCTACAATGAGCAGTTCTTC. Amino acids: CASSLLVGKGLAGGRGPYNEQFF.

This clonotype has just one count. The rearrangement joins TRBV7-9 to TRBJ2-2, with 10 bases fitting TRBD2. Germline-derived CDR1 and CDR2 are SEHNR and FQNEAQ (reference sequence). V was pared by 2 bases and J by 2 bases, with 2 bases of the junction left unmatched. CDR3 length: 16 amino acids. The CDR3 DNA is TGTGCCAGCAGCTTAAGACTAGCGGGTAACACCGGGGAGCTGTTTTTT. This codes for CASSLRLAGNTGELFF. The full variable domain, rest sourced from reference TRBV7-9 and TRBJ2-2, is DTGVSQNPRHKITKRGQNVTFRCDPISEHNRLYWYRQTLGQGPEFLTYFQNEAQLEKSRLLSDRFSAERPKGSFSTLEIQRTEQGDSAMYLCASSLRLAGNTGELFFGEGSRLTVL.

This clonotype has at least ten counts. The genes are TRBV5-6 and TRBJ2-3, with TRBD2 identical over 9 bases. CDR3 length: 15 amino acids. V shed 2 bases, J shed 0 bases, and the junction held 1 base outside the gene matches. Germline CDR1 and CDR2: SGHDT and YYEEEE. The CDR3 DNA reads as TGTGCCAGCAGCTTAACTAGCGGGAGCACAGATACGCAGTATTTT. Translating gives CASSLTSGSTDTQYF.

The table lists this clonotype with many counts. The chain has TRBV9 and TRBJ1-2; tentative D call: TRBD1 (5 bases). The V gene's germline CDR1 is SGDLS and CDR2 YYNGEE. The CDR3 has 14 amino acids. Trimming shortened V by 4 bases and J by 2 bases, and 12 bases separated the two germline ends. The CDR3 nucleotides read TGTGCCAGCAGCCCCCGGGACGGAAACTATGGCTACACCTTC. Protein sequence: CASSPRDGNYGYTF.

On this clonotype itself: At one end, the junction sequence differs from germline, possibly due to a read error. The chain carries TRBV20-1 and TRBJ2-7; 9 bases map to TRBD2. Germline assignment: CDR1 DFQATT and CDR2 SNEGSKA (reference sequence). The length of the CDR3 is 17 residues. CDR3 DNA sequence: TGCTGTGCTAGAGATCTTGCGGCGGGAGGGAGGATATACGAGCAGTACTTC. Protein product: CCARDLAAGGRIYEQYF.

This clonotype was seen a few times. CDR3: CASSRPGQRGEQFF. The CDR3 region has the DNA TGCGCCAGCAGCCGCCCCGGCCAGCGTGGTGAGCAGTTCTTC. V and J are TRBV4-1 and TRBJ2-1, with D unclear. V was cut by 4 bases and J by 9 bases, with 16 bases left in between. Germline values: CDR1 MGHRA, CDR2 YSYEKL. The CDR3 has 14 amino acids.

This clonotype has only a few counts. The gene calls are TRBV5-1 and TRBJ2-7; 8 nucleotides match TRBD2. Trimming took 0 bases from V and 5 from J; bases not matched to a gene: 4. Germline loops: CDR1 SGHRS, CDR2 YFSETQ. The CDR3 has 14 residues. CDR3 region: CASSLGGTRDEQYF. The CDR3 DNA follows: TGCGCCAGCAGCTTGGGGGGGACTAGAGACGAGCAGTACTTC.